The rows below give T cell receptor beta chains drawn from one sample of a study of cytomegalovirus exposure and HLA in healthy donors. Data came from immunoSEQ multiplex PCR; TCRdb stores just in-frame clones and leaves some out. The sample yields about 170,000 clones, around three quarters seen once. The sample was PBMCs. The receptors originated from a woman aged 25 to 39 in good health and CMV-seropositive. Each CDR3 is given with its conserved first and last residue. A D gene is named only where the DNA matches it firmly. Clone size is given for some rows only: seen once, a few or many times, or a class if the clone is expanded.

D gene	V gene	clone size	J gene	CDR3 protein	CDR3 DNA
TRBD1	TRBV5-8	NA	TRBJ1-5	CASSLETGGAQHF	TGTGCCAGCAGCTTGGAGACAGGGGGCGCCCAGCATTTT
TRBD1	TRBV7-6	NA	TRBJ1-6	CASSPAGTGVSPLHF	TGTGCCAGCAGCCCCGCCGGGACAGGGGTTTCACCCCTCCACTTT
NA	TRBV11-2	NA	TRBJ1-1	CASSLETPRNTEAFF	TGTGCCAGCAGCTTAGAGACACCAAGAAACACTGAAGCTTTCTTT
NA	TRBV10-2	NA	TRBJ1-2	CASSGTGHGYTF	TGCGCCAGCAGTGGTACAGGGCATGGCTACACCTTC
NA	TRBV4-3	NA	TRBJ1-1	CASSQQTGLNTEAFF	TGCGCCAGCAGCCAACAAACAGGGCTGAACACTGAAGCTTTCTTT
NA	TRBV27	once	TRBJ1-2	CASSFRGETNYGYTF	TGTGCCAGCAGTTTTCGTGGTGAAACAAACTATGGCTACACCTTC
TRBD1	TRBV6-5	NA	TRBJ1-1	CASSQSGQMNTEAFF	TGTGCCAGCAGCCAGTCGGGACAGATGAACACTGAAGCTTTCTTT
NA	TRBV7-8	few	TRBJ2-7	CASSLAGAIYEQYF	TGTGCCAGCAGCTTAGCAGGGGCCATCTACGAGCAGTACTTC
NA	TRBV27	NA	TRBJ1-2	CASSLSLGRFGYGYTF	TGTGCCAGCAGTTTATCGTTAGGGAGATTTGGCTATGGCTACACCTTC
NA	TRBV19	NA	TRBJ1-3	CASSIIGGRRQNTIYF	TGTGCCAGTAGTATAATCGGAGGCCGGCGACAAAACACCATATATTTT
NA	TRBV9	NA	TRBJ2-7	CASSVDGDYEQYF	TGTGCCAGCAGCGTAGACGGAGACTACGAGCAGTACTTC
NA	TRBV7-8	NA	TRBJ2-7	CASSLAGGGSSYEQYF	TGTGCCAGCAGCTTAGCCGGCGGGGGCAGCTCCTACGAGCAGTACTTC
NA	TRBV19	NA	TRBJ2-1	CASSIGTLINEQFF	TGTGCCAGTAGTATTGGGACACTGATCAATGAGCAGTTCTTC
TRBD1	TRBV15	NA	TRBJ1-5	CATSRDQGGEPQHF	TGTGCCACCAGCAGAGATCAGGGGGGAGAGCCCCAGCATTTT
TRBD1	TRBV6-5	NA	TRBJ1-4	CASAGTANEKLFF	TGTGCCAGCGCCGGGACAGCTAATGAAAAACTGTTTTTT
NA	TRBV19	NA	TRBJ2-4	CASSRSRGENIQYF	TGTGCCAGTAGTAGATCCAGGGGAGAAAACATTCAGTACTTC
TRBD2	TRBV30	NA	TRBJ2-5	CAWSPTVAGGPGGETQYF	TGTGCCTGGAGTCCGACTGTTGCGGGGGGGCCGGGGGGAGAGACCCAGTACTTC
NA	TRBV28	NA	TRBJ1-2	CASTIPGTSGYTF	TGTGCCAGCACCATCCCTGGGACTTCTGGCTACACCTTC
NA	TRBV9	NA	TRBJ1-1	CASSVEPARGGTEAFF	TGTGCCAGCAGCGTAGAGCCCGCCCGGGGGGGGACTGAAGCTTTCTTT
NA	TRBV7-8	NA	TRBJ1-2	CASSLAGRIPFNYGYTF	TGTGCCAGCAGCTTAGCTGGCAGAATCCCCTTTAACTATGGCTACACCTTC
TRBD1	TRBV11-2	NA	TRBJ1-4	CASSFDQGATNEKLFF	TGTGCCAGCAGCTTCGACCAGGGGGCAACTAATGAAAAACTGTTTTTT
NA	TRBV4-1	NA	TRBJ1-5	CASSQDHEALPSNQPQHF	TGCGCCAGCAGCCAAGATCATGAGGCCCTACCTTCAAATCAGCCCCAGCATTTT
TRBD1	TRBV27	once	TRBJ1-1	CASSLNRGDTEAFF	TGTGCCAGCAGTTTAAACAGGGGAGACACTGAAGCTTTCTTT
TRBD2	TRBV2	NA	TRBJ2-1	CASSETGLATNEQFF	TGTGCCAGCAGTGAAACGGGACTAGCGACCAATGAGCAGTTCTTC
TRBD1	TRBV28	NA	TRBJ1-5	CASITGGAGQPQHF	TGTGCCAGCATTACAGGGGGCGCGGGACAGCCCCAGCATTTT
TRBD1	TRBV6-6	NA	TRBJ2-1	CASSYSRGTGYNEQFF	TGTGCCAGCAGTTACTCGAGGGGGACAGGCTACAATGAGCAGTTCTTC
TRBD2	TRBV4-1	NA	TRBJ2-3	CASSQDVAGDTDTQYF	TGCGCCAGCAGCCAAGATGTAGCGGGTGACACAGATACGCAGTATTTT
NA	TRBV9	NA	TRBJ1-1	CASSARGNTEAFF	TGTGCCAGCAGCGCCAGGGGGAACACTGAAGCTTTCTTT
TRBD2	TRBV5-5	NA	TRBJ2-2	CASSQTSIAGELFF	TGTGCCAGCAGTCAGACTAGCATCGCCGGGGAGCTGTTTTTT